The clone carrying this T cell receptor beta chain has a handful of counts. TCRdb used MiXCR to reprocess the reads, holding one entry per CDR3 protein. The sample consists of some 680,000 distinct CDR3 sequences, about 40% of them appearing once. With 9 bases removed from V and 4 bases from J, the gap between germline ends came to 10 bases. This CDR3 region has 12 residues. CDR1 is MNHEY, CDR2 SVGEGT, per germline. This specimen belongs to a study of T cell repertoires in cytomegalovirus infection. About the study: Based on public TCR beta signatures, there were indications of CMV infection and of a matching HLA type.

The rearrangement joins TRBV6-2 or TRBV6-3 to TRBJ1-5; TRBD1 might be the D (6 bases). The clonotype originates from a human donor in good health (CMV status not recorded). Some clones in this sample may be carry-over from other donors' samples. Sequences were obtained from PBMCs. The CDR3 DNA sequence: TGTGCCAGTGGGACACCAAATCAGCCCCAGCATTTT. Translating gives CASGTPNQPQHF.